The 23 T cell receptor beta chains given below trace back to one sample, sequenced in a study of blood T cell repertoires in COVID-19. Assay used: immunoSEQ multiplex PCR; TCRdb lists only in-frame clones, some missing. The sample records 60,000 to 85,000 clones, roughly 91% being singletons. The sequenced sample consisted of peripheral blood. Source of these receptors: a man in his forties with COVID-19, enrolled during active disease.

The chain employs TRBV3-1 (or the pseudogene TRBV3-2) and TRBJ2-7; TRBD2 aligns across 9 bases. Looked up from germline, CDR1 is LGHDT and CDR2 is YNNKEL (reference sequence). The CDR3 covers 13 residues. The V segment lost 6 bases and the J segment 5 bases; nucleotides outside the gene matches: 5. The CDR3 DNA sequence: TGTGCCAGCAGAATAGCGGGGGTCGACGAGCAGTACTTC. It is translated as CASRIAGVDEQYF.

This chain uses TRBV19 with TRBJ2-5; tentatively, D is TRBD2 (5 bases). The ends were cut back, 4 bases at V and 2 bases at J, with 14 bases in the middle. The CDR3 is made up of 15 amino acids. Germline values: CDR1 LNHDA, CDR2 SQIVND (reference sequence). The CDR3 DNA reads as TGTGCCAGTAGTACCGAGGGTGCCCCTCAAGAGACCCAGTACTTC. It translates to CASSTEGAPQETQYF.

This chain links TRBV5-1 with TRBJ2-6; D gene ambiguous. The germline V and J ends were trimmed by 4 bases and 0 bases, with 5 bases remaining between them. Germline V gene sequence: CDR1 SGHRS, CDR2 YFSETQ. The CDR3 contains 14 residues. As DNA, the CDR3 is TGCGCCAGCAGCCCTTACTCTGGGGCCAACGTCCTGACTTTC. It encodes CASSPYSGANVLTF.

The chain is built from TRBV11-3 and TRBJ2-3, with 7 positions matching TRBD1. This CDR3 has 15 residues. The V gene end was trimmed by 5 bases and the J gene end by 3 bases; junction bases not matched to a gene: 8. Germline loops: CDR1 SGHNT, CDR2 YENEEA. The CDR3 nucleotides read TGTGCCAGCAGCGCAACAGGGGATGGAACAGATACGCAGTATTTT. Translating it yields CASSATGDGTDTQYF. Full variable domain (remainder filled in from reference TRBV11-3 and TRBJ2-3): EAGVVQSPRYKIIEKKQPVAFWCNPISGHNTLYWYLQNLGQGPELLIRYENEEAVDDSQLPKDRFSAERLKGVDSTLKIQPAELGDSAVYLCASSATGDGTDTQYFGPGTRLTVL.

V and J are TRBV6-5 and TRBJ1-2; 10 bases agree with TRBD1. Trimming at V came to 7 bases and at J to 6 bases, leaving 11 bases not matched to a gene. Germline V gives CDR1 MNHEY, CDR2 SVGAGI. This CDR3 has 15 residues. The CDR3 DNA reads TGTGCCAGCACGGCGGACAGGGGGTTTCTGGATGGCTACACCTTC. Its translation is CASTADRGFLDGYTF.

With regard to this clone: At one of its ends the junction is not consistent with the germline gene, which may arise from a read error. This chain links TRBV18 with TRBJ1-2, with D perhaps TRBD1 (5 bases). Per the germline V gene, CDR1 is KGHSH and CDR2 is LQKENI. CDR3 length: 13 residues. The CDR3 loop reads CASSPEQDYGHTF. In nucleotides, the CDR3 is TGTGCCAGCTCACCGGAACAGGACTATGGCCACACCTTC.

The V and J genes are TRBV21-1 and TRBJ1-1; the listed D gene, TRBD1, was not tested against the DNA. TRBV21-1 counts as a pseudogene. This CDR3 contains 17 residues. CDR3 region: CASSKALGRTDGTEAFF. CDR3 DNA: TGTGCCAGCAGCAAAGCGCTAGGACGGACAGACGGGACTGAAGCTTTCTTT.

The CDR3 DNA follows: TGTGCCAGTATAAGTTCGGGACAGGGGAAAAACATTCAGTACTTC. It specifies CASISSGQGKNIQYF. The V call is TRBV19, the J call TRBJ2-4; the match to TRBD1 covers 10 bases. V gave up 7 bases and J gave up 4 bases; unmatched junction bases: 7. The CDR3 has 15 amino acids. Germline assignment: CDR1 LNHDA and CDR2 SQIVND (reference sequence).

This clone appeared a single time. V usage is TRBV28 and J usage is TRBJ2-2; D might be TRBD2 (5 bases). The V gene lost 6 bases and the J gene lost 5 bases, with 19 bases spanning the gap. From germline, CDR1 is MDHEN and CDR2 SYDVKM. This CDR3 spans 16 amino acids. The CDR3 DNA follows: TGTGCCAGCAGCGGAGGTACTGATTGGGTGACCGGGGAGCTGTTTTTT. Its protein is CASSGGTDWVTGELFF. The full variable domain, with the rest looked up from reference TRBV28 and TRBJ2-2, is DVKVTQSSRYLVKRTGEKVFLECVQDMDHENMFWYRQDPGLGLRLIYFSYDVKMKEKGDIPEGYSVSREKKERFSLILESASTNQTSMYLCASSGGTDWVTGELFFGEGSRLTVL.

This chain connects TRBV5-5 to TRBJ2-5, with TRBD1 matching over 9 bases. CDR1 and CDR2 from the germline V gene are SGHKS and YYEKEE (reference sequence). CDR3 length equals 16 residues. Unmatched junction bases numbered 11, after V lost 4 bases and J lost 4 bases. CDR3 DNA: TGTGCCAGCAGCCGTTGGACAGGGGAGTCGTTAGAGACCCAGTACTTC. It encodes CASSRWTGESLETQYF. The variable domain in full, with the rest retrieved from reference TRBV5-5 and TRBJ2-5, is DAGVTQSPTHLIKTRGQQVTLRCSPISGHKSVSWYQQVLGQGPQFIFQYYEKEERGRGNFPDRFSARQFPNYSSELNVNALLLGDSALYLCASSRWTGESLETQYFGPGTRLLVL.

The chain links TRBV11-2 to TRBJ2-7; 10 bases fit TRBD2. The CDR3 length is 15 residues. Germline CDR1 is SGHAT and CDR2 is FQNNGV. Losses at the gene ends were 0 bases for V and 4 bases for J; bases not matched to a gene: 3. The CDR3 DNA reads as TGTGCCAGCAGCTTAGAAAGCGGGGGGGTTTACGAGCAGTACTTC. This sequence encodes CASSLESGGVYEQYF.

This clone is a singleton in its sample. The chain carries TRBV5-6 and TRBJ2-5; possibly TRBD2 for D (6 bases). Trimming pared 4 bases from V and 4 bases from J, leaving 11 bases between. This CDR3 is built from 13 residues. Germline V CDR1 and CDR2: SGHDT, YYEEEE. The CDR3 nucleotides are TGTGCCAGCAGCCGTAAGGGAGGAGAGACCCAGTACTTC. Amino acids: CASSRKGGETQYF.

The chain couples TRBV27 to TRBJ2-3; TRBD1 aligns across 11 bases. V lost 6 bases and J lost 6; bases outside the gene matches: 8. From germline, CDR1 is MNHEY and CDR2 SMNVEV (reference sequence). The CDR3 covers 15 residues. CDR3 nucleotide sequence: TGTGCCAGCAGCCGAGGACAGGGGGCGTATGATACGCAGTATTTT. Translation: CASSRGQGAYDTQYF.

This clone is a singleton in its sample. The V call is TRBV30, the J call TRBJ2-5; 12 bases map to TRBD1. The V and J ends lost 2 bases and 5 bases, in that order; junction bases with no gene match: 6. The CDR3 consists of 15 residues. In germline, CDR1 is GTSNPN, CDR2 SVGIG (reference sequence). CDR3 DNA sequence: TGTGCCTGGAGTCTGGGGACAGGGGGCTGGGAGACCCAGTACTTC. This gives the protein CAWSLGTGGWETQYF.

The J gene is TRBJ1-5, the V gene TRBV6-2 or TRBV6-3; D might be TRBD1 (6 bases). V lost 5 bases and J lost 2, with 10 bases in between. The CDR3 is 14 residues long. Germline V gene sequence: CDR1 MNHEY, CDR2 SVGEGT. CDR3 bases: TGTGCCAGCAGTGAGACAGGAGGCAATCAGCCCCAGCATTTT. Translated, it gives CASSETGGNQPQHF.

The genes are TRBV2 and TRBJ1-1; D not resolved. CDR3 length equals 11 residues. Trimming cost V 7 bases and J 5 bases, with 8 bases left between them. Germline lookup yields CDR1 SNHLY and CDR2 FYNNEI. The CDR3 coding sequence is TGTGCCAGCACCTATTATACTGAAGCTTTCTTT. This codes for CASTYYTEAFF.

The gene calls are TRBV6-6 and TRBJ1-5, with TRBD1 identical over 10 bases. CDR1 is MNHNY and CDR2 is SVGAGI in the germline V gene (reference sequence). The trim removed 10 bases at V and 7 bases at J, leaving 4 bases unmatched. The length of the CDR3 is 12 residues. The DNA for the CDR3 is TGTGCCACGGGGACAGGGGTCCAGCCCCAGCATTTT. Translation gives CATGTGVQPQHF.

The chain employs TRBV29-1 and TRBJ2-2; tentatively, D is TRBD2 (5 bases). The CDR3 is 14 amino acids. Germline V gene sequence: CDR1 SQVTM, CDR2 ANQGSEA. With 3 bases removed from V and 6 bases from J, the gap between germline ends came to 14 bases. This CDR3 is CSVELGSVSGELFF. The CDR3 nucleotides are TGCAGCGTTGAGCTTGGGAGTGTATCCGGGGAGCTGTTTTTT.

The CDR3 is CSVVFGTDINQPQHF. The CDR3 DNA sequence: TGCAGCGTTGTCTTCGGGACAGACATAAATCAGCCCCAGCATTTT. This chain uses TRBV29-1 with TRBJ1-5; 7 bases are shared with TRBD1. Germline V gives CDR1 SQVTM, CDR2 ANQGSEA. The CDR3 loop spans 15 amino acids. Trimming at V came to 4 bases and at J to 4 bases, leaving 10 bases not matched to a gene. Variable domain in full (rest from reference TRBV29-1 and TRBJ1-5): SAVISQKPSRDICQRGTSLTIQCQVDSQVTMMFWYRQQPGQSLTLIATANQGSEATYESGFVIDKFPISRPNLTFSTLTVSNMSPEDSSIYLCSVVFGTDINQPQHFGDGTRLSIL.

Here the CDR3 reads CASSLRGDYGYTF. The CDR3 bases are TGTGCCAGCAGTTTGCGGGGTGACTATGGCTACACCTTC. The rearrangement joins TRBV12-3 or TRBV12-4 to TRBJ1-2; D unclear. V lost 3 bases and J 3 bases, leaving 8 bases between the germline ends. The CDR3 extends over 13 amino acids.

The chain joins TRBV29-1 to TRBJ1-1; the D gene is possibly TRBD1 (6 bases). CDR3 length: 12 amino acids. Germline V gene data show CDR1 as SQVTM and CDR2 as ANQGSEA. V gave up 8 bases and J gave up 4 bases, with 14 bases separating them. This CDR3 reads CSPQRGGTEAFF. CDR3 in DNA: TGCAGCCCCCAAAGAGGGGGCACTGAAGCTTTCTTT.

The chain links TRBV30 to TRBJ1-4; possibly TRBD1 for D (5 bases). Germline CDR1 reads GTSNPN; CDR2 reads SVGIG (reference sequence). The CDR3 is 13 residues long. Trimming stripped 2 bases from V and 7 bases from J, with 11 bases between. The CDR3 is CAWSRRGSEKLFF. Here the CDR3 DNA reads TGTGCCTGGAGTAGGAGGGGAAGTGAAAAACTGTTTTTT.

J is TRBJ2-5 and V is TRBV6-6; 7 positions agree with TRBD1. The CDR3 contains 14 residues. The germline V gene encodes CDR1 MNHNY and CDR2 SVGAGI (reference sequence). The V segment lost 2 bases and the J segment 6 bases; nucleotides outside the gene matches: 6. DNA for the CDR3: TGTGCCAGCAGTTACGACAGGGTCGTAAAGACCCAGTACTTC. It specifies CASSYDRVVKTQYF.